These T cell receptor beta chains were read from a single sample in a study of T-cell reconstitution after alpha-beta-depleted transplantation in children. TCRdb analysed the PCR reads with MiXCR anew, one entry per CDR3 protein. The table records about 350,000 distinct CDR3 sequences, around 15% of them present only once. The sample in question was PBMCs, mostly from graft donor cells, obtained 360 days after TCRalphabeta/CD19-depleted stem cell transplant. The receptors were sampled from a male patient aged 2-9 years who had a stem cell transplant for acute lymphoblastic leukemia, so the T cells may come from the graft donor. Both conserved end residues are part of each CDR3. The D gene is left open where the match is weak. For some rows the clone size is stated as once, few or many, or as a class when expanded; others skip it.

D	length	size	V	J	DNA	CDR3
TRBD2	16	.	TRBV25-1	TRBJ2-1	TGTGCCAGCAGTGGGGCCGGGACTAGAAAGTTCAATGAGCAGTTCTTC	CASSGAGTRKFNEQFF
TRBD2	18	.	TRBV27	TRBJ2-1	TGTGCCAGCAATTTTAGCCCCGGACTAGCGGGCCCTTACAATGAGCAGTTCTTC	CASNFSPGLAGPYNEQFF
.	13	few	TRBV3-1	TRBJ2-3	TGTGCCAGCAGCCTCCAGGAGGGAGATACGCAGTATTTT	CASSLQEGDTQYF
.	17	many	TRBV28	TRBJ1-1	TGTGCCAGCAGTTTAGGTAGGGGAAGGCGGATGAACACTGAAGCTTTCTTT	CASSLGRGRRMNTEAFF
.	13	few	TRBV6-1	TRBJ2-1	TGTGCCAGCAGTGATACGGCCTACAATGAGCAGTTCTTC	CASSDTAYNEQFF
.	16	few	TRBV20-1	TRBJ1-2	TGCAGTGCTAGAGATCTGATTTATGAGGAGGGCTATGGCTACACCTTC	CSARDLIYEEGYGYTF
TRBD2	20	many	TRBV10-3	TRBJ2-1	TGTGCCATCAGTGAGCCCGTGAGGGAGCGGGAGGCGCAACCCTACAATGAGCAGTTCTTC	CAISEPVREREAQPYNEQFF
.	11	many	TRBV12-3/TRBV12-4	TRBJ2-5	TGTGCCAGCAGTTTATCAGCTACCCAGTACTTC	CASSLSATQYF
.	16	.	TRBV7-6	TRBJ2-1	TGTGCCAGCAGCCCCCCGGAGTCTTTCTCCTACAATGAGCAGTTCTTC	CASSPPESFSYNEQFF
TRBD2	16	few	TRBV7-3	TRBJ2-3	TGTGCCAGCAGCTTAACGCGGCTAGCGGGAGAAGATACGCAGTATTTT	CASSLTRLAGEDTQYF
.	13	.	TRBV5-1	TRBJ2-5	TGCGCCAGCAAGGGTCGGGAGCAAGAGACCCAGTACTTC	CASKGREQETQYF
TRBD2	13	.	TRBV29-1	TRBJ2-7	TGCAGCGTTGCACTAGCGGGGTACTACGAGCAGTACTTC	CSVALAGYYEQYF
.	13	.	TRBV7-6	TRBJ2-7	TGTGCCAGCAGCCCCTTGGGGGGGCCCGAGCAGTACTTC	CASSPLGGPEQYF
TRBD2	15	.	TRBV15	TRBJ2-1	TGTGCCACCAGCAGAGAGGAAACTAGCGGGAGTAAGGAGTTCTTC	CATSREETSGSKEFF
.	13	few	TRBV20-1	TRBJ2-7	TGCAGTGCTAGTTCCCCCGGGGCCTACGAGCAGTACTTC	CSASSPGAYEQYF
TRBD2	15	many	TRBV2	TRBJ2-1	TGTGCCAGCATCTCAAGGGGACTAGCGTACAATGAGCAGTTCTTC	CASISRGLAYNEQFF
.	14	many	TRBV28	TRBJ1-1	TGTGCCAGCAGTCTGGGAGACATGAACACTGAAGCTTTCTTT	CASSLGDMNTEAFF
TRBD1	18	.	TRBV4-1	TRBJ2-5	TGCGCCAGCAGCCGGTCCAGGGGGCGGGACGTCAGGTTGGAGACCCAGTACTTC	CASSRSRGRDVRLETQYF
.	18	few	TRBV4-2	TRBJ1-2	TGTGCCAGCAGCCAAGTACTACAAGCAGGACGATTGAACTATGGCTACACCTTC	CASSQVLQAGRLNYGYTF
.	13	.	TRBV5-1	TRBJ2-7	TGCGCCAGCAGCTCGCACACTACCTACGAGCAGTACTTC	CASSSHTTYEQYF
TRBD2	16	few	TRBV3-1	TRBJ2-1	TGTGCCAGCAGCCAAGATTTACTAGCGGGAGACAATGAGCAGTTCTTC	CASSQDLLAGDNEQFF
.	15	few	TRBV27	TRBJ2-7	TGTGCCAGCAGGCCGGAAGTTAGGGGGAGCTACGAGCAGTACTTC	CASRPEVRGSYEQYF
.	15	.	TRBV25-1	TRBJ2-5	TGTGCCAGCAGTGGATACAGGGTAGTACAGGAGACCCAGTACTTC	CASSGYRVVQETQYF
.	14	many	TRBV20-1	TRBJ1-2	TGCAGTGCTAGAGATCGAGGGATCCCCCGAGGCTACACCTTC	CSARDRGIPRGYTF
.	15	few	TRBV5-1	TRBJ1-4	TGCGCCAGCAGCTACTCCAGGGGCGTTAATGAAAAACTGTTTTTT	CASSYSRGVNEKLFF
TRBD2	16	.	TRBV20-1	TRBJ2-1	TGCAGTGCTAGACCCATCTCCCAGCGGGAGGGGAATGAGCAGTTCTTC	CSARPISQREGNEQFF
.	17	.	TRBV10-3	TRBJ2-5	TGTGCCATCAGTGAGTCAAAGGGTAGGGGAGATGAGGAGACCCAGTACTTC	CAISESKGRGDEETQYF
TRBD2	17	few	TRBV9	TRBJ2-5	TGTGCCAGCTTTAGACCGGGACTAGCGGGAGTAGGGGAGACCCAGCACTTC	CASFRPGLAGVGETQHF
.	12	many	TRBV28	TRBJ2-1	TGTGCCAGCAGTTCGTTTAGCAATGAGCAGTTCTTC	CASSSFSNEQFF
.	13	.	TRBV25-1	TRBJ1-5	TGTGCCAGCAGTGAGGTGGGGACATCTGCCCAGCATTTT	CASSEVGTSAQHF
.	14	few	TRBV28	TRBJ2-7	TGTGCCAGTAGTCGGGATGGGGGCTCCTACGAGCAGTACTTC	CASSRDGGSYEQYF
TRBD2	18	.	TRBV12-3/TRBV12-4	TRBJ2-1	TGTGCCAGCATGGGGTGGTCTTTTAGCGGGAGGGCCCCCGGTGAGCAGTTCTTC	CASMGWSFSGRAPGEQFF
.	15	few	TRBV7-2	TRBJ2-5	TGTGCCAGCAGCTTACCGTCGTGGGGGCAAGAGACCCAGTACTTC	CASSLPSWGQETQYF
.	15	few	TRBV11-2	TRBJ2-3	TGTGCCAGCAGCTTCACGCCAGATTCGATGGATACGCAGTATTTT	CASSFTPDSMDTQYF
.	14	few	TRBV16	TRBJ2-7	TGTGCCAGCACGTTAGCGCCGATGACCTACGAGCAGTACTTC	CASTLAPMTYEQYF
.	19	few	TRBV14	TRBJ2-4	TGTGCCAGCAGCCAATCGGACCCCTGGGGATATTCAGCCAAAAACATTCAGTACTTC	CASSQSDPWGYSAKNIQYF
TRBD2	14	few	TRBV20-1	TRBJ2-5	TGCAGTTTCCGGGCCAAAAGGGAGGGAGAGACCCAGTACTTC	CSFRAKREGETQYF
TRBD2	18	.	TRBV12-3/TRBV12-4	TRBJ2-1	TGTGCCAGCAGTTTAGAGAGGGGGGTGGAGCGGGAGCTGGGTGAGCAGTTCTTC	CASSLERGVERELGEQFF
.	13	.	TRBV5-4	TRBJ2-1	TGTGCCAGCAGCTTGGGCCGGGAGAATGAGCAGTTCTTC	CASSLGRENEQFF
TRBD1	12	many	TRBV10-3	TRBJ2-7	TGTGCCATCGCCGACAGGGAACTTTGGCAGTACTTC	CAIADRELWQYF
TRBD2	16	few	TRBV5-6	TRBJ2-2	TGTGCCAGCAGCTTGGGGGGACCTAGCGGCGCCGGGGAGCTGTTTTTT	CASSLGGPSGAGELFF
.	13	.	TRBV6-2/TRBV6-3	TRBJ2-7	TGTGCCAGCAACCGGGGAACCTCCTACGAGCAGTACTTC	CASNRGTSYEQYF
.	13	few	TRBV7-4	TRBJ2-7	TGTGCCAGCAGCTATAGGAGGTCCTACGAGCAGTACTTC	CASSYRRSYEQYF
TRBD1	13	many	TRBV20-1	TRBJ2-1	TGCAGTGCGGGGGACAGGGTCTACAATGAGCAGTTCTTC	CSAGDRVYNEQFF
.	17	.	TRBV6-2/TRBV6-3	TRBJ2-7	TGTGCCAGCAGTTACTCGACGTCTCGCGGGGTTTTCCACGAGCAGTACTTC	CASSYSTSRGVFHEQYF
TRBD1	20	.	TRBV20-1	TRBJ2-1	TGCAGTGCTAGACATGGGACAGGGGGACACCTTCGCGGCTCCTACAATGAGCAGTTCTTC	CSARHGTGGHLRGSYNEQFF
.	17	.	TRBV7-2	TRBJ2-1	TGTGCCAGCAGCTTAGCGGGCGGGTATCAGACACACAATGAGCAGTTCTTC	CASSLAGGYQTHNEQFF
.	12	few	TRBV30	TRBJ2-2	TGTGCCTGGAGGAGCCACACCGGGGAGCTGTTTTTT	CAWRSHTGELFF
.	13	.	TRBV4-1	TRBJ2-3	TGCGCCAGCAGCCAAAGATTTCCAGATACGCAGTATTTT	CASSQRFPDTQYF
TRBD1	19	.	TRBV5-1	TRBJ2-3	TGCGCCAGCAGCTTGGCCGGGACAGGGAATCTCGCAACCCAGGATACGCAGTATTTT	CASSLAGTGNLATQDTQYF
TRBD1	15	.	TRBV27	TRBJ1-2	TGTGCCAGCAGTTTAGAGGCAGGGGGAATTTATGGCTACACCTTC	CASSLEAGGIYGYTF
TRBD2	16	few	TRBV7-2	TRBJ2-5	TGTGCCAGCAGCGCCCGGACTAGCGGGTTTCAAGAGACCCAGTACTTC	CASSARTSGFQETQYF
TRBD2	16	few	TRBV6-5	TRBJ2-1	TGTGCCAGCAGTTACTCGAAGTGGCTAGCGGGGGGTGAGCAGTTCTTC	CASSYSKWLAGGEQFF
.	12	.	TRBV19	TRBJ1-1	TGTGCCAGTAGTATAGCCCGGACTGAAGCTTTCTTT	CASSIARTEAFF
TRBD2	18	few	TRBV28	TRBJ2-2	TGTGCCAGCAGTTTTGAACTAGCGGGCGGAGTCGACACCGGGGAGCTGTTTTTT	CASSFELAGGVDTGELFF
.	12	.	TRBV18	TRBJ1-4	TGTGCCAGCTCACCCCAGACCGAAAAACTGTTTTTT	CASSPQTEKLFF
TRBD1	15	.	TRBV4-3	TRBJ2-5	TGCGCCAGCAGCCAAGAACTAACAGGGGGAGGGACCCAGTACTTC	CASSQELTGGGTQYF
TRBD2	16	few	TRBV3-1	TRBJ2-1	TGTGCCAGCAGCCAAGAAGTTAGCGGGAGGGCCGGTGTGCAGTTCTTC	CASSQEVSGRAGVQFF
.	14	many	TRBV12-3/TRBV12-4	TRBJ1-4	TGTGCCAGCAGTTTGCACGTAACTAATGAAAAACTGTTTTTT	CASSLHVTNEKLFF